This T cell receptor beta chain was obtained from a study of CD8 T cells in ankylosing spondylitis. Germline V gene data show CDR1 as LGHDT and CDR2 as YNNKEL (reference sequence). The CDR3 spans 17 residues. This clonotype has a handful of counts. At one boundary the junction diverges from the germline segment, which might be a read error. TCRdb reprocessed the 5' RACE reads with MiXCR, giving one entry per CDR3 protein. Of 250,000 to 400,000 distinct CDR3 sequences detected, roughly 12% appear once; the ten largest clones hold 8% to 9.5%. What was sequenced was blood, either unsorted or a sorted T cell fraction (not recorded which). The chain combines TRBV3-1 with TRBJ2-1; D is undetermined. The TCR originated in a female donor with ankylosing spondylitis or in good health (not recorded which). The CDR3 loop reads CASTQDAARQIYNEQFF. In DNA, the CDR3 is TGTGCCAGCACCCAAGATGCGGCTCGGCAGATCTACAATGAGCAGTTCTTC.